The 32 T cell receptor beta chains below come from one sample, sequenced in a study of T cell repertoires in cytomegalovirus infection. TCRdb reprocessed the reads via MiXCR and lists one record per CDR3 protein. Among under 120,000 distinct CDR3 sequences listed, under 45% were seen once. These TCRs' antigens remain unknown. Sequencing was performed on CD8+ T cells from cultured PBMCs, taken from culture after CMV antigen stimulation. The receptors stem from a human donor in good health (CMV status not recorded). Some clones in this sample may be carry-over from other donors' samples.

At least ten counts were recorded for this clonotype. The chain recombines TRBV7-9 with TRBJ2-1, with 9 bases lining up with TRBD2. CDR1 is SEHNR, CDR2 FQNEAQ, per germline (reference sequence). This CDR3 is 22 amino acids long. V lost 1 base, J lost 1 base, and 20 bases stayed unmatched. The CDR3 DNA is TGTGCCAGCAGCTTAGAGTTCGGCGGGGGGGCATCGGGTGAAATATCCTACAATGAGCAGTTCTTC. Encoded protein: CASSLEFGGGASGEISYNEQFF.

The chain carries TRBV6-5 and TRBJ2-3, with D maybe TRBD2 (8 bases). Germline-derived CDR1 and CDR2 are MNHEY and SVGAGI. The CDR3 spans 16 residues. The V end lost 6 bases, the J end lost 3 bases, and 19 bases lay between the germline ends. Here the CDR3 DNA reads TGTGCCAGCAGGCCCACGGGAGGGGGCTGGACAGATACGCAGTATTTT. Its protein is CASRPTGGGWTDTQYF.

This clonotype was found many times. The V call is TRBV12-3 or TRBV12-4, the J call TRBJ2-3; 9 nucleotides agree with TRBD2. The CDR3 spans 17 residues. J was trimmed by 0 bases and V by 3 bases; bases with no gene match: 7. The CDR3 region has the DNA TGTGCCAGCAGTTTGGTGGGACTAGCATTTAGCACAGATACGCAGTATTTT. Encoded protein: CASSLVGLAFSTDTQYF.

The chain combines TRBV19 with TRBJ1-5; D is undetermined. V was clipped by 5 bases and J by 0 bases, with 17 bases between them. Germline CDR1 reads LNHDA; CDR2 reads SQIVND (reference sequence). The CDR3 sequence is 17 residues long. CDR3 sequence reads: CASSFRRESYSNQPQHF. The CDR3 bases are TGTGCCAGTAGTTTCCGACGGGAATCCTATAGCAATCAGCCCCAGCATTTT.

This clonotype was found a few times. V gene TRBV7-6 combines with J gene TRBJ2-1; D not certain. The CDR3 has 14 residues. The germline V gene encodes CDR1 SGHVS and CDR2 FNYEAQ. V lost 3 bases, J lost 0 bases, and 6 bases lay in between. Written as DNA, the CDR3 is TGTGCCAGCAGCTTGGTGAACTCCTACAATGAGCAGTTCTTC. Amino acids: CASSLVNSYNEQFF.

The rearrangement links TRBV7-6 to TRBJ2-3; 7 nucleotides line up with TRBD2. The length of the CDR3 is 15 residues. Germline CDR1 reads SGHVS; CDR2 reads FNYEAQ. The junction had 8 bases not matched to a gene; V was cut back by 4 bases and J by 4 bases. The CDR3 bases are TGTGCCAGCAGCTCGTTGGGGGGGGTCGCAGATACGCAGTATTTT. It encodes CASSSLGGVADTQYF.

CDR3 in amino acids: CASSPGTGVTGELFF. Written as DNA, the CDR3 is TGTGCCAGCAGCCCCGGGACAGGGGTTACCGGGGAGCTGTTTTTT. The chain employs TRBV5-5 and TRBJ2-2; TRBD1 aligns across 10 bases. The CDR3 length is 15 residues. Unmatched junction bases numbered 5, after V lost 4 bases and J lost 5 bases. Germline lookup yields CDR1 SGHKS and CDR2 YYEKEE (reference sequence).

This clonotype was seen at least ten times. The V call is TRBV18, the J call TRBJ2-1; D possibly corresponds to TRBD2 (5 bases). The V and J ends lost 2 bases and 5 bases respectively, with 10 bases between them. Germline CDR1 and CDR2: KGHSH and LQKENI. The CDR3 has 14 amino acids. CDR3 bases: TGTGCCAGCTCACCAGGGAGCCAGGACAATGAGCAGTTCTTC. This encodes CASSPGSQDNEQFF. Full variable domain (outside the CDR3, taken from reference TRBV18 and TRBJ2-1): NAGVMQNPRHLVRRRGQEARLRCSPMKGHSHVYWYRQLPEEGLKFMVYLQKENIIDESGMPKERFSAEFPKEGPSILRIQQVVRGDSAAYFCASSPGSQDNEQFFGPGTRLTVL.

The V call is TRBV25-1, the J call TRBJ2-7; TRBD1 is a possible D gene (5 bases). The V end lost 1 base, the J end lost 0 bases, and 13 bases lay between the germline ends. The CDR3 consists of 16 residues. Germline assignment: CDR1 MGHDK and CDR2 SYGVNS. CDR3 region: CASSESRQPSSYEQYF. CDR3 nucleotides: TGTGCCAGCAGTGAATCACGACAGCCCAGCTCCTACGAGCAGTACTTC.

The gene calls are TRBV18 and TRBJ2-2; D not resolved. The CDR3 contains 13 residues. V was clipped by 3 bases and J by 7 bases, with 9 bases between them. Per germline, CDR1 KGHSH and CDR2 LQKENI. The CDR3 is CASSPHADGELFF. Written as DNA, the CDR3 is TGTGCCAGCTCACCGCACGCGGACGGGGAGCTGTTTTTT.

The CDR3 loop reads CAARYVNTGELFF. CDR3 bases: TGTGCCGCGCGGTACGTGAACACCGGGGAGCTGTTTTTT. This chain connects TRBV28 to TRBJ2-2; D is unclear. Germline CDR1 is MDHEN and CDR2 is SYDVKM. With 11 bases removed from V and 1 base from J, the gap between germline ends came to 11 bases. The CDR3 has 13 residues. Drawing the rest from reference TRBV28 and TRBJ2-2, the complete variable domain is DVKVTQSSRYLVKRTGEKVFLECVQDMDHENMFWYRQDPGLGLRLIYFSYDVKMKEKGDIPEGYSVSREKKERFSLILESASTNQTSMYLCAARYVNTGELFFGEGSRLTVL.

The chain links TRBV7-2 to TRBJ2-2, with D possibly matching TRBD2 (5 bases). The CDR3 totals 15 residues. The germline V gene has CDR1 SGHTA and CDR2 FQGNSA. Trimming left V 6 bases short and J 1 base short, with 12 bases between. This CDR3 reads CASSGLGWNTGELFF. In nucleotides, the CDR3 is TGTGCCAGCAGTGGACTCGGCTGGAACACCGGGGAGCTGTTTTTT. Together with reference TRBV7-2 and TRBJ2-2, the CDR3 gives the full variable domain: GAGVSQSPSNKVTEKGKDVELRCDPISGHTALYWYRQSLGQGLEFLIYFQGNSAPDKSGLPSDRFSAERTGGSVSTLTIQRTQQEDSAVYLCASSGLGWNTGELFFGEGSRLTVL.

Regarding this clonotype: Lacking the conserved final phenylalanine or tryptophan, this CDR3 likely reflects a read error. For the CDR3, the DNA is TGCAGTGCTAGCCGGCAGGGCGAGTCCAAAAACATTCAGTACCTC. Its protein is CSASRQGESKNIQYL. This chain connects TRBV20-1 to TRBJ2-4; maybe TRBD1 (5 bases). The ends were cut back, 3 bases at V and 2 bases at J, with 14 bases in the middle. This CDR3 is 15 amino acids long. Germline V lookup: CDR1 DFQATT, CDR2 SNEGSKA (reference sequence).

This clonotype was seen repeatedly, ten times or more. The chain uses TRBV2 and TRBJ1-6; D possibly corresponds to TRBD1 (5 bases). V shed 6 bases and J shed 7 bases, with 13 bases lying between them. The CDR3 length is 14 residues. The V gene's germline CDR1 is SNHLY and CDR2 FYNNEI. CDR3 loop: CASRGTSYNSPLHF. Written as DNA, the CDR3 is TGTGCCAGCAGAGGGACGTCTTACAATTCACCCCTCCACTTT. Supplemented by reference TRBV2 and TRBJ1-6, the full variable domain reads EPEVTQTPSHQVTQMGQEVILRCVPISNHLYFYWYRQILGQKVEFLVSFYNNEISEKSEIFDDQFSVERPDGSNFTLKIRSTKLEDSAMYFCASRGTSYNSPLHFGNGTRLTVT.

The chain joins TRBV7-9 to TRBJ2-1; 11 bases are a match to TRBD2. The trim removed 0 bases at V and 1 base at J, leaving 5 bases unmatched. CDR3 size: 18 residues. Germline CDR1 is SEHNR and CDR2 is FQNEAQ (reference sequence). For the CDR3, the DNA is TGTGCCAGCAGCTTAGCTCCGGGACTAGCGGTTTCCTACAATGAGCAGTTCTTC. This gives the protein CASSLAPGLAVSYNEQFF.

The CDR3: CASSLGPGLSYTF. As DNA, the CDR3 is TGTGCCAGCAGTTTAGGGCCTGGTCTGAGCTACACCTTC. This chain uses TRBV12-3 or TRBV12-4 with TRBJ1-2; D call uncertain. The CDR3 is 13 amino acids. The ends were cut back, 1 base at V and 9 bases at J, with 12 bases in the middle.

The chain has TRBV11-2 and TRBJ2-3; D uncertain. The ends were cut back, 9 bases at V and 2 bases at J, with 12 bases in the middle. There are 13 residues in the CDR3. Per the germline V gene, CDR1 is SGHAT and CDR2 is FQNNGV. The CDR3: CASEASLTDTQYF. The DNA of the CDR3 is TGTGCCAGTGAAGCAAGCCTCACAGATACGCAGTATTTT.

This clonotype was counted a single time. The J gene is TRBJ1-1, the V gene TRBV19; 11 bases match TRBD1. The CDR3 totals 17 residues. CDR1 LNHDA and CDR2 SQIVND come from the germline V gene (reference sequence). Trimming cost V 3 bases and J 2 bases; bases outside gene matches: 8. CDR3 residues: CASSMGGQGEPNTEAFF. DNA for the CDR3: TGTGCCAGTAGTATGGGGGGACAGGGGGAACCCAACACTGAAGCTTTCTTT.

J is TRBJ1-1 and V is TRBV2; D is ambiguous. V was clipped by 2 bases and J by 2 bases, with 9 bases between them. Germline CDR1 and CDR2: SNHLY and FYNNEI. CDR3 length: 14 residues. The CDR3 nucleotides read TGTGCCAGCAGTGAAAGGGAGTTTAACACTGAAGCTTTCTTT. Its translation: CASSEREFNTEAFF.

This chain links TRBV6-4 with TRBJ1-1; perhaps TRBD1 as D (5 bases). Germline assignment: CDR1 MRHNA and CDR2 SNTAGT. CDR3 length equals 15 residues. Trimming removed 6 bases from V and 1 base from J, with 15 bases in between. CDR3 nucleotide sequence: TGTGCCAGCAGACCCCGGGACGGAAAGAACACTGAAGCTTTCTTT. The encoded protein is CASRPRDGKNTEAFF.

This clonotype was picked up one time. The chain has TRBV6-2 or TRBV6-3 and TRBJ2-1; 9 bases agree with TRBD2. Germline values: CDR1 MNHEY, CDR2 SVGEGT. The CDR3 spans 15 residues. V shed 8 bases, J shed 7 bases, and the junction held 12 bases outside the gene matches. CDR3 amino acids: CASSLAGLYGNEQFF. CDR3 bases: TGTGCCAGCTCCCTAGCGGGGTTATATGGTAATGAGCAGTTCTTC.

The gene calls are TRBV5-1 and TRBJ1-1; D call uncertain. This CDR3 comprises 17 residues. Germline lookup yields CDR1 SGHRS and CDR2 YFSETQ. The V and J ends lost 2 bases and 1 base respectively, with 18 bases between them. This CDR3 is CASSLEPQPFANTEAFF. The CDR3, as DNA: TGCGCCAGCAGCTTAGAACCCCAGCCCTTCGCGAACACTGAAGCTTTCTTT.

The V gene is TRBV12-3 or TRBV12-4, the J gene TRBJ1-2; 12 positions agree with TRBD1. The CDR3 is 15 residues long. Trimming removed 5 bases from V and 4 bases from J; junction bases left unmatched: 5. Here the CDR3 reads CASSRGTGGIYGYTF. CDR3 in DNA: TGTGCCAGCAGTCGCGGGACAGGGGGCATCTATGGCTACACCTTC.

CDR3 coding DNA: TGTGCCAGCAGTGCAACAGGGGAAGGATACGAGCAGTACTTC. As protein: CASSATGEGYEQYF. This chain uses TRBV12-3 or TRBV12-4 with TRBJ2-7, with TRBD1 identical over 7 bases. J gave up 4 bases and V 5 bases, and 8 bases lay outside the gene matches. The CDR3 runs 14 residues.

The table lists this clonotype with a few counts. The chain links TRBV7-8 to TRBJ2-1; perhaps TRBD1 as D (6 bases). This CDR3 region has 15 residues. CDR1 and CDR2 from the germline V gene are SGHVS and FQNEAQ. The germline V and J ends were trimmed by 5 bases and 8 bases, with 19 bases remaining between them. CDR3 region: CASSAQGTAFDEQFF. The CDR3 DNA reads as TGTGCCAGCAGCGCTCAGGGGACGGCCTTCGATGAGCAGTTCTTC.

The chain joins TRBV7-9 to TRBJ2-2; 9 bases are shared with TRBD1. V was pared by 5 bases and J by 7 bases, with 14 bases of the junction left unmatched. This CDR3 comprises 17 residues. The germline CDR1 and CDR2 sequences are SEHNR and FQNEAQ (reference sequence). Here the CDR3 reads CASSDNAGTGIIGELFF. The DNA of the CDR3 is TGTGCCAGCAGCGATAACGCCGGGACAGGGATCATCGGGGAGCTGTTTTTT.

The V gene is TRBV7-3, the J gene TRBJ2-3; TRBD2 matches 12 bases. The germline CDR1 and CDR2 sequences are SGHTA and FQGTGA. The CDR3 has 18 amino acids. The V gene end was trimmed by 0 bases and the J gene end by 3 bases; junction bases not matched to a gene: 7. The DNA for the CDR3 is TGTGCCAGCAGCTTAACCCTCACTAGCGGGGGGAGGACAGATACGCAGTATTTT. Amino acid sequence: CASSLTLTSGGRTDTQYF.

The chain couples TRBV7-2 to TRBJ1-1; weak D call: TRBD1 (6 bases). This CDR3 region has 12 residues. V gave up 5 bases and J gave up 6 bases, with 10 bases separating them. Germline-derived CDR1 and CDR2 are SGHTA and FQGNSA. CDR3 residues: CASSETGAEAFF. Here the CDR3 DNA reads TGTGCCAGCAGCGAGACAGGCGCTGAAGCTTTCTTT.

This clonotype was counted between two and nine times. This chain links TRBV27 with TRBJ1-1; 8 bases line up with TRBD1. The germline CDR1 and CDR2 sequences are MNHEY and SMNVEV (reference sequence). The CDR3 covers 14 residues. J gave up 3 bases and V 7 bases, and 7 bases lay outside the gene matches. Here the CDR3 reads CASKIGQGDTEAFF. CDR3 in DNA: TGTGCCAGCAAAATTGGACAGGGAGACACTGAAGCTTTCTTT.

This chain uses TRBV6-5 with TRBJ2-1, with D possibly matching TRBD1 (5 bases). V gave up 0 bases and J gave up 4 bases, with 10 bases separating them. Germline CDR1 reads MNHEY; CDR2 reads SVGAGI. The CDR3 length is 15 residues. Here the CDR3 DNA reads TGTGCCAGCAGTTACTCCAGGGCCCTTTACAATGAGCAGTTCTTC. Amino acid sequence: CASSYSRALYNEQFF.

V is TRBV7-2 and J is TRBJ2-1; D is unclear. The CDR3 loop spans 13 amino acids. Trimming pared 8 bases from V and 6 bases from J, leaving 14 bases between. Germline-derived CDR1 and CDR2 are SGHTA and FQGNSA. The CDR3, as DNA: TGTGCCAGCGGATTGACTCCGATCAATGAGCAGTTCTTC. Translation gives CASGLTPINEQFF.

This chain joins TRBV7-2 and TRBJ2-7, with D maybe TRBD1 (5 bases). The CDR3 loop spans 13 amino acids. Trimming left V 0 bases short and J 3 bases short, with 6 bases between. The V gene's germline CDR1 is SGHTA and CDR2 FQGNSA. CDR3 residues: CASSLADSYEQYF. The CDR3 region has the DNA TGTGCCAGCAGCTTAGCCGACAGCTACGAGCAGTACTTC.